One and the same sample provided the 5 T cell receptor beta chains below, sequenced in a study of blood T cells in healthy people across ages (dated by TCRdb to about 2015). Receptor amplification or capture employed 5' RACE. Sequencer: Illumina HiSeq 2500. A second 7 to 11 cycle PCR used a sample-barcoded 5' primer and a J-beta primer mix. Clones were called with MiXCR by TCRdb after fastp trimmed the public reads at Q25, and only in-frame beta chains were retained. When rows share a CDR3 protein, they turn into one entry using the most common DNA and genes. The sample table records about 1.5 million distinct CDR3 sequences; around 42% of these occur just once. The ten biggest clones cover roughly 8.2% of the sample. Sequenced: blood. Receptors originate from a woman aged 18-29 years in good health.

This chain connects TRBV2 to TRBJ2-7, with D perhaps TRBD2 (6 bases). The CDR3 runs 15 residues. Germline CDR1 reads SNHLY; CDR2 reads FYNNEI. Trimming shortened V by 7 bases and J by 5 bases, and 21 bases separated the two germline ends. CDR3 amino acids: CASMTPRERVDEQYF. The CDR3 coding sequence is TGTGCCAGCATGACCCCGCGGGAAAGAGTCGACGAGCAGTACTTC.

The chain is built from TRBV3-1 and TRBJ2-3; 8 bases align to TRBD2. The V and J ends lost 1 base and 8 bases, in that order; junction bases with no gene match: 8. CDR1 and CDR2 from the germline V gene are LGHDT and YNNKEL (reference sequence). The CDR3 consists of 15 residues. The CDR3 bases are TGTGCCAGCAGCCAAGTGGATAGCGGGACGGCTACGCAGTATTTT. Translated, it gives CASSQVDSGTATQYF.

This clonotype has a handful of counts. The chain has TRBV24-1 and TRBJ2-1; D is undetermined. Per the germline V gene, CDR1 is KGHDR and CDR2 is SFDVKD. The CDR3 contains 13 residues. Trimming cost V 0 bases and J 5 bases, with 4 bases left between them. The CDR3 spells CATSDLQDNEQFF. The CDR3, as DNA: TGTGCCACCAGTGATTTGCAGGACAATGAGCAGTTCTTC.

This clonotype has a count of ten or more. The CDR3, as DNA: TGTGCCACCAGCAGACGATCTCTCGGGCCAGATACGCAGTATTTT. Amino acids: CATSRRSLGPDTQYF. The chain has TRBV15 and TRBJ2-3; D is ambiguous. The ends were cut back, 2 bases at V and 4 bases at J, with 13 bases in the middle. Germline CDR1 LNHNV, CDR2 YYDKDF (reference sequence). The CDR3 runs 15 residues. Full variable domain (rest looked up from reference TRBV15 and TRBJ2-3): DAMVIQNPRYQVTQFGKPVTLSCSQTLNHNVMYWYQQKSSQAPKLLFHYYDKDFNNEADTPDNFQSRRPNTSFCFLDIRSPGLGDTAMYLCATSRRSLGPDTQYFGPGTRLTVL.

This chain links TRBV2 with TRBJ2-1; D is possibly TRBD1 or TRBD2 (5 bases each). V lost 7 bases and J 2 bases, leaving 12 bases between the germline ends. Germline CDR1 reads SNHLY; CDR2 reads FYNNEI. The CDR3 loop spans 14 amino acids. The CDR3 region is CASMGDSPYNEQFF. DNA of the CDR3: TGTGCCAGCATGGGGGATAGCCCCTACAATGAGCAGTTCTTC.